Reported below is one T cell receptor (beta chain). V was clipped by 1 base and J by 7 bases; unmatched bases: 8. The germline gives CDR1 MGHRA, CDR2 YSYEKL. This CDR3 has 15 residues. Assay used: immunoSEQ multiplex PCR; TCRdb lists only in-frame clones, some missing. The profile shows roughly 64,000 clones, roughly 97% of them singletons. The source of the sample is a study of siplizumab effects on memory and regulatory T cells. V and J are TRBV4-1 and TRBJ2-7; 9 nucleotides align to TRBD1. Specimen: naive CD8+ T cells sorted from blood. The clonotype was recovered from a human donor in good health. The CDR3 nucleotides read TGCGCCAGCAGCCAAGGACAGGGGGGAGGTTGGGAGCAGTACTTC. Its protein product is CASSQGQGGGWEQYF.